This T cell receptor beta chain was recorded in a study of PD-1 blockade in mismatch repair-deficient tumors. Whole-study results and caveats: Tumor-resident clones, often undetectable pretreatment in blood, expanded then contracted after pembrolizumab.

The table came from immunoSEQ multiplex PCR; TCRdb's copy has only in-frame clones and leaves some out. The table has some 84,000 clones, 81% seen once; the top ten hold more than 2.5%. On this clone: Its target is unknown.

The V end was cut by 2 bases, the J end by 5 bases, with 3 bases between. Germline V gives CDR1 MNHEY, CDR2 SMNVEV (reference sequence). This CDR3 contains 11 residues. The source was peripheral blood, collected 12 weeks after starting pembrolizumab. This chain uses TRBV27 with TRBJ2-5; D not certain. The TCR comes from an adult with mismatch repair-deficient cancer. Here the CDR3 DNA reads TGTGCCAGCAGTTTAGGGGAGACCCAGTACTTC. It encodes CASSLGETQYF.